This TCR beta chain was identified during a study of OX40 agonist ivuxolimab in advanced cancers. Study results and limitations: On average, CD8+ T cells showed a greater number of expanded clones than CD4+.

Clones were read by immunoSEQ multiplex PCR, and TCRdb kept only the in-frame ones, dropping some. The sample includes fewer than 35,000 clones, roughly 87% of them seen just once. About this clone: The antigen remains undetermined.

In germline, CDR1 is LNHDA, CDR2 SQIVND (reference sequence). V was cut by 3 bases and J by 3 bases, with 11 bases left in between. The CDR3 totals 15 residues. The sequencing used CD4+ or CD8+ T cells sorted from blood, collected in a trial of the OX40 agonist ivuxolimab. The origin of this receptor is an adult with an advanced solid tumor such as melanoma, head and neck, liver or kidney cancer. The rearrangement uses TRBV19 and TRBJ2-2, with D perhaps matching TRBD1 (5 bases). CDR3 sequence: CASSMFWGHTGELFF. DNA of the CDR3: TGTGCCAGTAGTATGTTTTGGGGCCACACCGGGGAGCTGTTTTTT.